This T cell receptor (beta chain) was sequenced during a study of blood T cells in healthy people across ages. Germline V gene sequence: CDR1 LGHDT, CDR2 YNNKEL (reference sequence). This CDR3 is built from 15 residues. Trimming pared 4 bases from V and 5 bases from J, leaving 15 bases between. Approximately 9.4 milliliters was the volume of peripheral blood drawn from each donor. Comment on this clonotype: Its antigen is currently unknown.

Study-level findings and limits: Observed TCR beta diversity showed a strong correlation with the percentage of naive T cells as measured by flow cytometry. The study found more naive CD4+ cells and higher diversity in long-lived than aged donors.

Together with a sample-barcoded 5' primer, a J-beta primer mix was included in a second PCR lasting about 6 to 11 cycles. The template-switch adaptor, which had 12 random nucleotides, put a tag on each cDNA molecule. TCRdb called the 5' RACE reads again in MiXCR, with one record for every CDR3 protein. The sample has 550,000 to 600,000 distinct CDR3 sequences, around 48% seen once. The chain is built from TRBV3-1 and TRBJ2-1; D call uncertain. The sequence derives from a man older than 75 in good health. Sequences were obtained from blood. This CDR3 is CASSLGRQLDNEQFF. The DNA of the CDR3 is TGTGCCAGCAGCCTAGGAAGGCAATTGGACAATGAGCAGTTCTTC.